The rows below give T cell receptor beta chains drawn from one sample of a study of blood T cells in healthy people across ages. Each CDR3 protein is one row after TCRdb ran MiXCR on the 5' RACE reads. The table records 1.8 million or so distinct CDR3 sequences, about two fifths of them present only once. The sequencing sample was made of blood. These receptors all stem from a human donor in good health. Each CDR3 is given with its conserved first and last residue. The order of the fields is D gene, J gene, V gene, clone size, CDR3 DNA, CDR3 protein. The D gene is left open where the match is weak. Only some rows state a clone size, as once, few, many or a class for expanded clones.

D: TRBD1; J: TRBJ1-3; V: TRBV28; size: few; DNA: TGTGCCAGCAGTTTCCAGGGGGCTGGAAACACCATATATTTT; CDR3: CASSFQGAGNTIYF
D: NA; J: TRBJ1-5; V: TRBV10-3; size: NA; DNA: TGTGCCATCGCGGAAGGGGGAAACCATCAGCCCCAGCATTTT; CDR3: CAIAEGGNHQPQHF
D: NA; J: TRBJ1-2; V: TRBV30; size: NA; DNA: TGTGCCTGGACCAACCTACAGGGCTACACCTTC; CDR3: CAWTNLQGYTF
D: TRBD2; J: TRBJ2-3; V: TRBV12-3/TRBV12-4; size: many; DNA: TGTGCCAGCCAACTAGCGGGGCGCACAGATACGCAGTATTTT; CDR3: CASQLAGRTDTQYF
D: TRBD1; J: TRBJ1-6; V: TRBV7-3; size: NA; DNA: TGTGCCAGCCCCTCGTACAGGGGCAACAAGTCCTATAATTCACCCCTCCACTTT; CDR3: CASPSYRGNKSYNSPLHF
D: NA; J: TRBJ2-1; V: TRBV3-1; size: NA; DNA: TGTGCCAGCAGCCAAGACCCGGATATCGTGGAGACCCAGTTCTTC; CDR3: CASSQDPDIVETQFF
D: NA; J: TRBJ2-3; V: TRBV7-9; size: NA; DNA: TGTGCCAGCAGCTTACCGGACCCCAGGCAGTATTTT; CDR3: CASSLPDPRQYF
D: TRBD1; J: TRBJ1-6; V: TRBV4-3; size: NA; DNA: TGCGCCAGCAGCCCAGACCGGGACAGGGTGCGGCGGACTAATTCACCCCTCCACTTT; CDR3: CASSPDRDRVRRTNSPLHF
D: NA; J: TRBJ1-1; V: TRBV6-6; size: NA; DNA: TGTGCCAGCAGGTATCCCGAGTTAGTTGCTTTCTTT; CDR3: CASRYPELVAFF
D: NA; J: TRBJ1-2; V: TRBV5-5; size: NA; DNA: TGTGCCAGCAGCTCCTGGGACGTTATTAATTATGGCTACACCTTC; CDR3: CASSSWDVINYGYTF
D: NA; J: TRBJ1-1; V: TRBV7-2; size: many; DNA: TGTGCCAGCAGCAATCTAGTAGGGGTCGTCACTGAAGCTTTCTTT; CDR3: CASSNLVGVVTEAFF
D: TRBD1; J: TRBJ2-3; V: TRBV18; size: few; DNA: TGTGCCGGCTCACCACCGGGACAGGGCCCGGATACGCAGTATTTT; CDR3: CAGSPPGQGPDTQYF
D: TRBD2; J: TRBJ2-5; V: TRBV9; size: NA; DNA: TGTGCCAGCAGCGTAGGGACTAGCGGGGGAGGGGTTCGAGAGACCCAGTACTTC; CDR3: CASSVGTSGGGVRETQYF
D: NA; J: TRBJ2-4; V: TRBV5-1; size: few; DNA: TGCGCCAGCAGCTCGGCAGAAATAAACATTCAGTACTTC; CDR3: CASSSAEINIQYF
D: NA; J: TRBJ1-5; V: TRBV7-2; size: NA; DNA: TGTGCCAGCAGCTTAGGTTGGCGACAGGTTAGCAATCAGCCCCAGCATTTT; CDR3: CASSLGWRQVSNQPQHF
D: TRBD1; J: TRBJ1-3; V: TRBV7-2; size: few; DNA: TGTGCCAGCAGTTCGGACAGGGCCCCTGGAAACACCATATATTTT; CDR3: CASSSDRAPGNTIYF
D: NA; J: TRBJ1-1; V: TRBV5-1; size: NA; DNA: TGCGCCAGCAGCTTGGACGGGGTTGGAGTCGTTATTACTGAAGCTTTCTTT; CDR3: CASSLDGVGVVITEAFF
D: TRBD1; J: TRBJ1-1; V: TRBV2; size: NA; DNA: TGTGCCAGCAGTGCGAGGACAGGGAGGACTGAAGCTTTCTTT; CDR3: CASSARTGRTEAFF
D: NA; J: TRBJ2-5; V: TRBV5-1; size: NA; DNA: TGCGCCAGCAGCTTGGCCTTAGACAGTCAAGAGACCCAGTACTTC; CDR3: CASSLALDSQETQYF
D: NA; J: TRBJ2-5; V: TRBV4-1; size: NA; DNA: TGCGCCAGCAGCCAAGTCGGCGTCCACCAAGAGACCCAGTACTTC; CDR3: CASSQVGVHQETQYF
D: TRBD1; J: TRBJ1-6; V: TRBV5-1; size: NA; DNA: TGCGCCAGCAGCTTGGGAGGGACAGGGGGCCATAATTCACCCCTCCACTTT; CDR3: CASSLGGTGGHNSPLHF
D: NA; J: TRBJ2-1; V: TRBV15; size: NA; DNA: TGTGCCACCAGCAGAAACAGGGTCCATGAGCAGTTCTTC; CDR3: CATSRNRVHEQFF
D: NA; J: TRBJ2-7; V: TRBV29-1; size: NA; DNA: TGCAGCGTCCAAACTAGCTATACTTACGAGCAGTACTTC; CDR3: CSVQTSYTYEQYF
D: TRBD1; J: TRBJ2-7; V: TRBV7-9; size: many; DNA: TGTGCCAGCAGCTCCCGGGACAGCTCCTACGAGCAGTACTTC; CDR3: CASSSRDSSYEQYF
D: NA; J: TRBJ2-7; V: TRBV4-3; size: NA; DNA: TGCGCCAGCAGCCAAGATGTTCGCCAGGTCACCTCCGAGCAGTACTTC; CDR3: CASSQDVRQVTSEQYF